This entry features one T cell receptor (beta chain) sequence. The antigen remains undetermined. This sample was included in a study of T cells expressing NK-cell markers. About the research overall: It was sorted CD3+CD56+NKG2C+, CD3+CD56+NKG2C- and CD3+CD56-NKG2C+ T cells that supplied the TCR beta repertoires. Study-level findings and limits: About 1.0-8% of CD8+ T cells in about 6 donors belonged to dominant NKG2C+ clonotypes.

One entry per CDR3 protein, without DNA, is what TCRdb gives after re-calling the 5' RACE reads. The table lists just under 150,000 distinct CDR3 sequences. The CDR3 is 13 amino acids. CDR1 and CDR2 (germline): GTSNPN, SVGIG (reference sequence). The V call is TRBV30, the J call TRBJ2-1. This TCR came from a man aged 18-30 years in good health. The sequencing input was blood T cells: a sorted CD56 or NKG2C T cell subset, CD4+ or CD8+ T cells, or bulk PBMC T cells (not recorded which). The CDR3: CAWGGGSYNEQFF.